These T cell receptor beta chains were read from a single sample in a study of shared clonotypes between healthy human individuals. Produced via immunoSEQ multiplex PCR; TCRdb's table is partial and in-frame only. Of about 670,000 clones in the sample, about three quarters are singletons; the top ten hold 1.8%. Sequencing was performed on memory CD4+ T cells sorted from blood. The receptors originated from a woman aged 25 to 39 in good health. Both conserved end residues are part of each CDR3. The D gene is left open where the match is weak. The size entry is marked missing in some rows and otherwise reads once, few, many or a size class.

V gene: TRBV28
D gene: TRBD2
clone size: -
J gene: TRBJ2-3
CDR3 protein: CASSPPAGLGTQYF
CDR3 DNA: TGTGCCAGCAGTCCCCCAGCGGGATTGGGTACGCAGTATTTT

V gene: TRBV25-1
D gene: -
clone size: few
J gene: TRBJ2-5
CDR3 protein: CASSPLRGQETQYF
CDR3 DNA: TGTGCCAGCAGTCCTCTACGCGGGCAAGAGACCCAGTACTTC

V gene: TRBV20-1
D gene: TRBD2
clone size: -
J gene: TRBJ2-1
CDR3 protein: CSLSRGDEQFF
CDR3 DNA: TGCAGTCTAAGTCGGGGGGATGAGCAGTTCTTC

V gene: TRBV5-1
D gene: -
clone size: -
J gene: TRBJ2-3
CDR3 protein: CASSQDRSYSDTQYF
CDR3 DNA: TGCGCCAGCAGCCAGGACAGAAGTTACTCAGATACGCAGTATTTT

V gene: TRBV13
D gene: -
clone size: -
J gene: TRBJ2-7
CDR3 protein: CASSLFRDYEQYF
CDR3 DNA: TGTGCCAGCAGCTTGTTCAGGGATTACGAGCAGTACTTC

V gene: TRBV19
D gene: -
clone size: -
J gene: TRBJ1-5
CDR3 protein: CASSPRQNNQPQHF
CDR3 DNA: TGTGCCAGTAGTCCCAGACAGAACAATCAGCCCCAGCATTTT

V gene: TRBV5-1
D gene: TRBD1
clone size: few
J gene: TRBJ1-3
CDR3 protein: CASSSRTGGSGNTIYF
CDR3 DNA: TGCGCCAGCAGCTCTAGGACAGGGGGTTCTGGAAACACCATATATTTT

V gene: TRBV11-3
D gene: -
clone size: -
J gene: TRBJ2-2
CDR3 protein: CASSLTGSTGELFF
CDR3 DNA: TGTGCCAGCAGCTTAACGGGGAGCACCGGGGAGCTGTTTTTT

V gene: TRBV19
D gene: -
clone size: once
J gene: TRBJ1-1
CDR3 protein: CASSMGVQRGTEAFF
CDR3 DNA: TGTGCCAGTAGTATGGGGGTCCAAAGGGGTACTGAAGCTTTCTTT

V gene: TRBV30
D gene: -
clone size: few
J gene: TRBJ2-2
CDR3 protein: CAWSTGGTNTGELFF
CDR3 DNA: TGTGCCTGGAGTACTGGCGGGACGAACACCGGGGAGCTGTTTTTT

V gene: TRBV28
D gene: TRBD2
clone size: -
J gene: TRBJ2-3
CDR3 protein: CASSPLAGRTDTQYF
CDR3 DNA: TGTGCCAGCAGTCCACTAGCGGGGCGCACAGATACGCAGTATTTT

V gene: TRBV28
D gene: TRBD1
clone size: once
J gene: TRBJ1-1
CDR3 protein: CASHGQGRDAEAFF
CDR3 DNA: TGTGCCAGCCACGGACAGGGTAGGGATGCTGAAGCTTTCTTT

V gene: TRBV28
D gene: -
clone size: -
J gene: TRBJ1-5
CDR3 protein: CASSFSDQPQHF
CDR3 DNA: TGTGCCAGCAGTTTCTCCGATCAGCCCCAGCATTTT

V gene: TRBV7-2
D gene: TRBD1
clone size: -
J gene: TRBJ1-2
CDR3 protein: CASSLDRGRGYTF
CDR3 DNA: TGTGCCAGCAGCTTAGACAGGGGGCGCGGCTACACCTTC

V gene: TRBV2
D gene: -
clone size: -
J gene: TRBJ1-5
CDR3 protein: CASEGTPWRHGNQPQHF
CDR3 DNA: TGTGCCAGTGAGGGGACCCCCTGGAGACATGGCAATCAGCCCCAGCATTTT

V gene: TRBV27
D gene: -
clone size: -
J gene: TRBJ2-2
CDR3 protein: CASSLQDNGGELFF
CDR3 DNA: TGTGCCAGCAGTTTACAAGACAACGGCGGGGAGCTGTTTTTT

V gene: TRBV7-9
D gene: -
clone size: -
J gene: TRBJ2-7
CDR3 protein: CASSGGAGGFHEQYF
CDR3 DNA: TGTGCCAGCAGCGGCGGGGCAGGGGGTTTCCACGAGCAGTACTTC

V gene: TRBV29-1
D gene: -
clone size: -
J gene: TRBJ2-2
CDR3 protein: CSVGGTGELFF
CDR3 DNA: TGCAGCGTTGGGGGGACCGGGGAGCTGTTTTTT

V gene: TRBV29-1
D gene: -
clone size: -
J gene: TRBJ2-5
CDR3 protein: CSAQDGFQETQYF
CDR3 DNA: TGCAGCGCTCAGGACGGATTCCAAGAGACCCAGTACTTC

V gene: TRBV13
D gene: TRBD2
clone size: -
J gene: TRBJ2-7
CDR3 protein: CASSLKYAPSGRTYEQYF
CDR3 DNA: TGTGCCAGCAGCTTGAAGTATGCTCCTAGCGGGAGAACCTACGAGCAGTACTTC

V gene: TRBV27
D gene: -
clone size: few
J gene: TRBJ1-2
CDR3 protein: CASSPSGGNGYTF
CDR3 DNA: TGTGCCAGCAGTCCGTCGGGGGGGAATGGCTACACCTTC

V gene: TRBV5-1
D gene: -
clone size: -
J gene: TRBJ2-5
CDR3 protein: CASSRDRETQYF
CDR3 DNA: TGCGCCAGCAGCCGGGACCGAGAGACCCAGTACTTC

V gene: TRBV19
D gene: TRBD1
clone size: -
J gene: TRBJ2-2
CDR3 protein: CASRVQGGTGELFF
CDR3 DNA: TGTGCCAGTAGGGTACAGGGGGGCACCGGGGAGCTGTTTTTT

V gene: TRBV28
D gene: -
clone size: -
J gene: TRBJ1-2
CDR3 protein: CASSLETGGGYTF
CDR3 DNA: TGTGCCAGCAGTTTAGAAACGGGGGGAGGCTACACCTTC

V gene: TRBV28
D gene: -
clone size: -
J gene: TRBJ1-2
CDR3 protein: CASSRRDYGYTF
CDR3 DNA: TGTGCCAGCAGTCGAAGAGACTATGGCTACACCTTC

V gene: TRBV28
D gene: -
clone size: -
J gene: TRBJ2-7
CDR3 protein: CASSSPGWEQYF
CDR3 DNA: TGTGCCAGCAGTTCCCCTGGGTGGGAGCAGTACTTC

V gene: TRBV28
D gene: TRBD1
clone size: -
J gene: TRBJ2-7
CDR3 protein: CASSLPGTGYYEQYF
CDR3 DNA: TGTGCCAGCAGTTTGCCCGGGACAGGGTATTACGAGCAGTACTTC

V gene: TRBV5-1
D gene: -
clone size: -
J gene: TRBJ2-7
CDR3 protein: CASSLGRSNYEQYF
CDR3 DNA: TGCGCCAGCAGCTTGGGCCGGTCCAACTACGAGCAGTACTTC

V gene: TRBV6-1
D gene: -
clone size: many
J gene: TRBJ2-7
CDR3 protein: CASSEGQGGPEQYF
CDR3 DNA: TGTGCCAGCAGTGAAGGGCAGGGGGGACCCGAGCAGTACTTC

V gene: TRBV5-1
D gene: TRBD1
clone size: once
J gene: TRBJ2-7
CDR3 protein: CASSFFHGTGGGEQYF
CDR3 DNA: TGCGCCAGCAGCTTCTTTCATGGGACAGGGGGCGGCGAGCAGTACTTC

V gene: TRBV28
D gene: -
clone size: -
J gene: TRBJ1-5
CDR3 protein: CASSAQGNRNQPQHF
CDR3 DNA: TGTGCCAGCAGTGCGCAGGGAAATCGCAATCAGCCCCAGCATTTT

V gene: TRBV5-1
D gene: TRBD1
clone size: -
J gene: TRBJ2-5
CDR3 protein: CASSATGGTETQYF
CDR3 DNA: TGCGCCAGCAGCGCTACAGGGGGTACGGAGACCCAGTACTTC

V gene: TRBV25-1
D gene: -
clone size: -
J gene: TRBJ2-1
CDR3 protein: CASSEDRQFF
CDR3 DNA: TGTGCCAGCAGTGAGGACAGGCAGTTCTTC

V gene: TRBV6-1
D gene: -
clone size: few
J gene: TRBJ2-2
CDR3 protein: CASSEGWVPGELFF
CDR3 DNA: TGTGCCAGCAGTGAAGGATGGGTTCCCGGGGAGCTGTTTTTT

V gene: TRBV6-1
D gene: -
clone size: -
J gene: TRBJ2-1
CDR3 protein: CASSSPGTYNEQFF
CDR3 DNA: TGTGCCAGCAGTTCACCAGGCACCTACAATGAGCAGTTCTTC

V gene: TRBV28
D gene: -
clone size: -
J gene: TRBJ1-2
CDR3 protein: CASRPPGGVGYTF
CDR3 DNA: TGTGCCAGCAGACCCCCCGGAGGGGTCGGCTACACCTTC

V gene: TRBV7-6
D gene: -
clone size: -
J gene: TRBJ2-7
CDR3 protein: CASSLGPNYEQYF
CDR3 DNA: TGTGCCAGCAGCCTGGGGCCCAACTACGAGCAGTACTTC

V gene: TRBV7-6
D gene: -
clone size: -
J gene: TRBJ2-2
CDR3 protein: CASKSGLTGELFF
CDR3 DNA: TGTGCCAGCAAATCCGGGCTCACCGGGGAGCTGTTTTTT

V gene: TRBV18
D gene: -
clone size: -
J gene: TRBJ2-7
CDR3 protein: CASSPERGSYEQYF
CDR3 DNA: TGTGCCAGCTCACCAGAAAGGGGCTCCTACGAGCAGTACTTC

V gene: TRBV5-1
D gene: TRBD1
clone size: few
J gene: TRBJ1-5
CDR3 protein: CASSYTGGNQPQHF
CDR3 DNA: TGCGCCAGCAGCTACACAGGGGGCAATCAGCCCCAGCATTTT

V gene: TRBV11-3
D gene: -
clone size: -
J gene: TRBJ2-7
CDR3 protein: CASSFSGRGYEQYF
CDR3 DNA: TGTGCCAGCAGCTTCTCAGGGAGAGGCTACGAGCAGTACTTC

V gene: TRBV6-5
D gene: -
clone size: -
J gene: TRBJ1-2
CDR3 protein: CASSSGPRGYTF
CDR3 DNA: TGTGCCAGCAGCTCCGGGCCCAGGGGCTACACCTTC

V gene: TRBV25-1
D gene: -
clone size: -
J gene: TRBJ2-5
CDR3 protein: CASSPSWGERVEETQYF
CDR3 DNA: TGTGCCAGCAGTCCATCTTGGGGGGAAAGAGTAGAAGAGACCCAGTACTTC

V gene: TRBV13
D gene: -
clone size: once
J gene: TRBJ1-4
CDR3 protein: CASSLGRGREEKLFF
CDR3 DNA: TGTGCCAGCAGCTTAGGCCGGGGGCGAGAGGAAAAACTGTTTTTT

V gene: TRBV28
D gene: -
clone size: -
J gene: TRBJ2-1
CDR3 protein: CASSLLQVLQFF
CDR3 DNA: TGTGCCAGCAGTTTACTTCAGGTCTTGCAGTTCTTC

V gene: TRBV19
D gene: -
clone size: few
J gene: TRBJ1-2
CDR3 protein: CASSMKGTGYTF
CDR3 DNA: TGTGCCAGTAGTATGAAGGGCACGGGCTACACCTTC

V gene: TRBV5-6
D gene: -
clone size: few
J gene: TRBJ2-3
CDR3 protein: CASSFRTDPGTQYF
CDR3 DNA: TGTGCCAGCAGCTTCCGGACGGATCCGGGTACGCAGTATTTT

V gene: TRBV19
D gene: -
clone size: -
J gene: TRBJ1-2
CDR3 protein: CASSPLVRARWGYGYTF
CDR3 DNA: TGTGCCAGTAGTCCCCTGGTTAGGGCGCGCTGGGGCTATGGCTACACCTTC

V gene: TRBV2
D gene: -
clone size: -
J gene: TRBJ1-6
CDR3 protein: CASNVQQDNSPLHF
CDR3 DNA: TGTGCCAGCAATGTACAACAGGATAATTCACCCCTCCACTTT

V gene: TRBV7-2
D gene: -
clone size: -
J gene: TRBJ1-1
CDR3 protein: CASSFEERTEAFF
CDR3 DNA: TGTGCCAGCAGCTTCGAGGAGCGGACTGAAGCTTTCTTT

V gene: TRBV14
D gene: TRBD2
clone size: -
J gene: TRBJ2-1
CDR3 protein: CASSKGGLAGLYNEQFF
CDR3 DNA: TGTGCCAGCAGCAAAGGAGGGTTAGCGGGGCTATACAATGAGCAGTTCTTC

V gene: TRBV7-2
D gene: -
clone size: -
J gene: TRBJ2-2
CDR3 protein: CASSLSNLGTGELFF
CDR3 DNA: TGTGCCAGCAGCCTATCCAATCTCGGGACCGGGGAGCTGTTTTTT

V gene: TRBV7-2
D gene: TRBD1
clone size: -
J gene: TRBJ2-7
CDR3 protein: CASSLGTGTYEQYF
CDR3 DNA: TGTGCCAGCAGCTTAGGGACAGGAACCTACGAGCAGTACTTC

V gene: TRBV19
D gene: -
clone size: -
J gene: TRBJ1-5
CDR3 protein: CASSTPRVNQPQHF
CDR3 DNA: TGTGCCAGTAGTACCCCCAGGGTCAATCAGCCCCAGCATTTT

V gene: TRBV19
D gene: TRBD2
clone size: -
J gene: TRBJ2-3
CDR3 protein: CASSIRTSGRLITDTQYF
CDR3 DNA: TGTGCCAGTAGTATTCGGACTAGCGGGAGGCTTATCACAGATACGCAGTATTTT